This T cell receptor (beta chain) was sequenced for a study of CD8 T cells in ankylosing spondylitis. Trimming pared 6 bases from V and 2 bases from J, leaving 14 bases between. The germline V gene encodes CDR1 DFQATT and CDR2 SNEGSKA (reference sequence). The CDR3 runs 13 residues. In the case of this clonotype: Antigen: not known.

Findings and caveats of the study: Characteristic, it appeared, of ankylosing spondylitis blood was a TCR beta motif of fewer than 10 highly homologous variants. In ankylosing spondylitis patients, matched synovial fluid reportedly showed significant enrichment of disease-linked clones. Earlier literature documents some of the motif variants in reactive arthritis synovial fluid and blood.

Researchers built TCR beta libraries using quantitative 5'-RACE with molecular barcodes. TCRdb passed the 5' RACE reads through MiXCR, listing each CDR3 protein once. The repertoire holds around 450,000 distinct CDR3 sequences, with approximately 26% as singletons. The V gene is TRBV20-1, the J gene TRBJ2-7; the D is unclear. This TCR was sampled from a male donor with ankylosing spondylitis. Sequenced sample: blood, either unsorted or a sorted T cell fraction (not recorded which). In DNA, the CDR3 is TGCAGTGCCCCAGCCCAAGCGCCCTACGAGCAGTACTTC. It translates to CSAPAQAPYEQYF.